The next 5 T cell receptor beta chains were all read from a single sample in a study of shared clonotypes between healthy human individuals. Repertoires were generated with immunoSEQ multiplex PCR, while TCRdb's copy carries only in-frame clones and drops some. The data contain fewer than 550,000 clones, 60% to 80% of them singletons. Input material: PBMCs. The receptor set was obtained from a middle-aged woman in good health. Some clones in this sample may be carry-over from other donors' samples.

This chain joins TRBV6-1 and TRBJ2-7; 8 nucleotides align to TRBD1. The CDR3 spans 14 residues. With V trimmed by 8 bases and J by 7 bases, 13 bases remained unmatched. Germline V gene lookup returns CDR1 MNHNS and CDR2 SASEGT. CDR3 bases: TGTGCCAGCGCGCGGGACGCCGACAGGGGTGAGCAGTACTTC. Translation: CASARDADRGEQYF.

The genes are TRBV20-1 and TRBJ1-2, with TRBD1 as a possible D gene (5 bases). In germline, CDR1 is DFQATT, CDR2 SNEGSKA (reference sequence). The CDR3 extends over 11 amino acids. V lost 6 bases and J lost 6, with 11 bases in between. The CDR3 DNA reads TGCAGTGCCACAGGATTTAATGGCTACACCTTC. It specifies CSATGFNGYTF.

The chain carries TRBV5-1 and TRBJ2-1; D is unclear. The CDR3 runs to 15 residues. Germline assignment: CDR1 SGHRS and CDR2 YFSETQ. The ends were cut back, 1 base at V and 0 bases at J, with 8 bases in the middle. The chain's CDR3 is CASSLMADSYNEQFF. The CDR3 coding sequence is TGCGCCAGCAGCTTGATGGCAGACTCCTACAATGAGCAGTTCTTC.

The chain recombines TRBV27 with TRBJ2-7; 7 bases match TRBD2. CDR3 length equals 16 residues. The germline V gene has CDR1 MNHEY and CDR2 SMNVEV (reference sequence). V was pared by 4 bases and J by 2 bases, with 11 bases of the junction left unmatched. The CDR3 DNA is TGTGCCAGCAGTTCCCCCAGCGGGGCACTTCCCTACGAGCAGTACTTC. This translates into CASSSPSGALPYEQYF.

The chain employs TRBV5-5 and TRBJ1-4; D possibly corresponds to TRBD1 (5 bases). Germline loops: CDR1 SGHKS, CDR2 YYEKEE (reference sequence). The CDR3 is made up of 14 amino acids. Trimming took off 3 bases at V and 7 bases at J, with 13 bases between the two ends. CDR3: CASSSGLAVEKLFF. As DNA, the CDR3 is TGTGCCAGCAGCTCGGGACTAGCAGTTGAAAAACTGTTTTTT.